This entry describes one TCR beta chain. Its antigen is undetermined. The investigators collected lesional scalp punch biopsies and peripheral blood from alopecia areata patients. This record belongs to a study of CD8+ T cells in alopecia areata. Overall study: Each of the treated patients was given oral tofacitinib, 5 to 10 mg twice daily, for moderate-to-severe alopecia areata. Dosing with tofacitinib proceeded for 6 to 18 months, followed by 6 months off drug.

TCR sequencing used cDNA made by reverse transcription of extracted RNA. TCRdb's copy holds only in-frame clones and misses some; the assay was immunoSEQ multiplex PCR. The sample shows roughly 120,000 clones, more than 30% of them seen only once. Study-wide results and limits: In lesional scalp, particularly from alopecia totalis/universalis, clonality was higher than in normal scalp.

V lost 2 bases, J lost 9 bases, and 22 bases lay in between. The CDR3 totals 16 residues. Germline V gene lookup returns CDR1 SGHVS and CDR2 FQNEAQ. J is TRBJ1-2 and V is TRBV7-8, with D hard to call. The specimen was CD4+ T cells sorted from blood. The clonotype comes from a human donor with alopecia areata. As DNA, the CDR3 is TGTGCCAGCAGCTTAATGGGTGACGGCGGGCCTTATCGCTACACCTTC. As protein: CASSLMGDGGPYRYTF. The whole variable domain, filled in from reference TRBV7-8 and TRBJ1-2, reads GAGVSQSPRYKVAKRGQDVALRCDPISGHVSLFWYQQALGQGPEFLTYFQNEAQLDKSGLPSDRFFAERPEGSVSTLKIQRTQQEDSAVYLCASSLMGDGGPYRYTFGSGTRLTVV.